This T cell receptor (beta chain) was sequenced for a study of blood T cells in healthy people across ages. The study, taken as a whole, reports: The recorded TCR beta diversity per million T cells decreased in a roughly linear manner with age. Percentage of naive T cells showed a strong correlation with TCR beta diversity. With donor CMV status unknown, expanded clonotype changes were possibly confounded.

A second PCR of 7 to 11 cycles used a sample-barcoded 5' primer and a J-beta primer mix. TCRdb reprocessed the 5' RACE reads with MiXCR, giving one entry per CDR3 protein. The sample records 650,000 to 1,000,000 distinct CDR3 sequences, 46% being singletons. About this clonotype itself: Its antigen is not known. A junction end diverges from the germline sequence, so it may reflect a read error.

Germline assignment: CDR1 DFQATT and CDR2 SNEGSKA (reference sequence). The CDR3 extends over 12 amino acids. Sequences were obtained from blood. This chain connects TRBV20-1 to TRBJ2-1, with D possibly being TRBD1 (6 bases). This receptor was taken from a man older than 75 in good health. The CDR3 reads CSARTVQETQFF. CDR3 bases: TGTAGTGCGCGGACAGTGCAAGAGACCCAGTTCTTC.